This T cell receptor beta chain derives from a study of cytomegalovirus exposure and HLA in healthy donors. Study-wide findings and caveats: Most TCR sequences were uncommon, yet certain public TCRs appeared in many donors.

Concerning this clone itself: As yet, its antigen is unknown.

J was trimmed by 6 bases and V by 2 bases; bases with no gene match: 10. This CDR3 is built from 15 residues. Germline V CDR1 and CDR2: GTSNPN, SVGIG (reference sequence). A multiplex PCR was run with 60 Vbeta primers and 13 Jbeta primers. The data were produced by immunoSEQ multiplex PCR, yet TCRdb's version contains in-frame clones alone and is incomplete. The profile covers 150,000 to 200,000 clones, with 80% to 85% appearing a single time and approximately 1% taken by the ten largest. The chain recombines TRBV30 with TRBJ2-1, with 7 bases aligning to TRBD2. Sequences were obtained from PBMCs. The TCR sequence derives from a woman aged 40 to 55 in good health and CMV-seronegative. DNA for the CDR3: TGTGCCTGGAGTAGCGGGAAGGTAATACTCAATGAGCAGTTCTTC. Its protein product is CAWSSGKVILNEQFF.